Described below is a single TCR beta chain sequence and its context. This clonotype has more than one count but fewer than ten. The antigen this receptor binds is unknown. Base qualities were left out, and no much larger clone turns up one base away. This sample was included in a study of MAIT cells during Salmonella Paratyphi A infection (TCRdb year 2017). General study outcomes and caveats: The availability of volunteer samples limited the sample sizes, but these sizes were considered adequate to detect differences between groups. More expansion or contraction among the top five MAIT clonotypes was shown in diagnosed volunteers than in healthy controls (around 0.5 versus 0.13), suggesting infection-driven repertoire reshaping.

The library was obtained by 5' RACE. TCRbeta was amplified by two rounds of PCR with Phusion High-Fidelity polymerase, and sample-specific barcodes were added in the primers. Template-switch cDNA synthesis with SMARTScribe reverse transcriptase and a TRBC-specific primer was used to generate TCRbeta libraries. After barcoding, samples were pooled and then prepared using the NEBNext Ultra DNA Library Prep Kit for Illumina. Sequencing of libraries was performed on an Illumina MiSeq with the MiSeq reagent kit v2, 300 cycles. For the original study's pipeline: Reads were demultiplexed by barcode with Jemultiplexer and aligned with MiTCR using default parameters. Non-functional sequences were removed with VDJtools, and each clonotype was defined by its amino acid sequence, with frequencies calculated from the assigned sequence reads. Clonal space homeostasis binned clonotypes by frequency as over-represented (0.05-1), large, medium and small. TCRdb's own reprocessing of the public reads used fastp at Q25 and MiXCR and kept productive beta chains. Rows matching on CDR3 protein sequence are summarized as one entry with the most common DNA and genes. These V and J calls are TCRdb output, not the study's own analysis. Within this sample are about 520 distinct CDR3 sequences, with 35% to 45% of them counted one time only. Of the sample, around 46% is held by the ten largest clones.

The time point label corresponds to: healthy control first sampling. Laboratory volunteers or leukocyte cones from the national blood and transplant service were used as healthy adult controls. For RNA extraction, roughly 5,000 to 10,000 MAIT cells from each sample were sorted straight into RNAqueous-Micro lysis buffer. To check how stable the MAIT repertoire is, unchallenged healthy controls gave two samples spaced about three weeks apart. Lymphoprep gradient centrifugation was used to isolate peripheral blood mononuclear cells from both the blood samples and the leukocyte cones. A BD FACSAria Fusion or BD FACSAria III sorter was used for cell sorting. The sample was MAIT cells from blood. The TCR was taken from an adult in good health.

The DNA sequence is given as TGCAGTGCTAGAGATCTTCAGGGTAACGAGCAGTACTTC. Its amino acids are CSARDLQGNEQYF. The chain uses TRBV20-1 and TRBJ2-7; TRBD1 is a weak D gene call, 5 bases matching. CDR1 DFQATT and CDR2 SNEGSKA were looked up in the germline V gene (reference sequence). From cysteine to phenylalanine, the CDR3 is 13 amino acids long. CDR3 DNA is the only sequence kept; it has 39 bases, read in frame from the first base. V loses 0 bases, J loses 5 bases, and the germline ends lie 11 bases apart.